Listed here is a single T cell receptor beta chain. Its target is not known. V lost 7 bases to trimming and J lost 8 bases, with 21 bases between them. The CDR3 loop spans 16 amino acids. Germline CDR1 is MGHDK and CDR2 is SYGVNS. These data originate in a study of Ad26.COV2.S vaccination and SARS-CoV-2 variants. Findings and caveats of the study: Considerable breadth of spike-specific CD8+ and CD4+ T cell responses has reportedly been documented following vaccination.

Documented treatment: approximately 18 received Ad26.COV2.S at low or high dose, single or two shots; 5 received placebo; per-sample allocation not given. Samples analyzed were those drawn on day 63 after the first vaccine or placebo injection. Profiled with immunoSEQ multiplex PCR; TCRdb holds only in-frame clones, not every one. The data hold 300,000 to 350,000 clones, with roughly 90% observed a single time. The V call is TRBV25-1, the J call TRBJ2-6, with a possible D match to TRBD2 (5 bases). Sequencing was performed on peripheral blood, taken in a trial of Ad26.COV2.S vaccine versus placebo. The sequence was collected from a person between 18 and 60 years old who received the Ad26.COV2.S COVID-19 vaccine or a placebo. The CDR3 spells CASTGLRYGVTNVLTF. In DNA, the CDR3 is TGTGCCAGCACAGGACTCCGATATGGGGTGACCAACGTCCTGACTTTC.